This TCR beta chain was identified during a study of PD-1 blockade in classical Hodgkin lymphoma. Study-wide findings and caveats: Although disease activity or prior therapy may be involved, causes of the repertoire differences remain undefined. The study found complete responders had baseline diversity similar to newly diagnosed patients.

As for time point: cycle 4 day 1 (C4D1), after six to seven weeks of nivolumab. All patients relapsed after autologous stem cell transplantation, and brentuximab vedotin exposure varied. Thawed PBMCs underwent magnetic negative selection to yield purified CD4+ T cells. Remarks on this clone: Its specificity is not known.

Generated by immunoSEQ multiplex PCR, the TCRdb table keeps only in-frame clones and is missing some. The table has approximately 5,000 clones, around 80% seen once. V was shortened by 6 bases and J by 7 bases, with 19 bases between the two germline ends. CDR1 MDHEN and CDR2 SYDVKM come from the germline V gene. This CDR3 is 15 amino acids long. This receptor was obtained from a human donor with classical Hodgkin lymphoma. The chain links TRBV28 to TRBJ2-1; D may be TRBD1 (5 bases). The source material was CD4+ T cells from blood, sampled before the fourth cycle of nivolumab. The CDR3 DNA sequence: TGTGCCAGCAGCCTTACAGGTCCCCAAGGGAATGAGCAGTTCTTC. Translating gives CASSLTGPQGNEQFF.